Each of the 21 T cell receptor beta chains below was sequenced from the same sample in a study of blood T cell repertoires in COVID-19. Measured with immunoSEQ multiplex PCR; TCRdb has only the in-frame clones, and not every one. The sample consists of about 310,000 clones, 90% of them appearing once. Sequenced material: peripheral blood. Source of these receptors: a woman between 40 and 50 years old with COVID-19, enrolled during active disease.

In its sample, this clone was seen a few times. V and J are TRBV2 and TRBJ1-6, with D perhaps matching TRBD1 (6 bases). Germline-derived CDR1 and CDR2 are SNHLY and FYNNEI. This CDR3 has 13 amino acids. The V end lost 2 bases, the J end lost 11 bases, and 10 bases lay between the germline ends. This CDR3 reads CASSEYRQAPLHF. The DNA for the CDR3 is TGTGCCAGCAGTGAATACCGACAGGCACCCCTCCACTTT.

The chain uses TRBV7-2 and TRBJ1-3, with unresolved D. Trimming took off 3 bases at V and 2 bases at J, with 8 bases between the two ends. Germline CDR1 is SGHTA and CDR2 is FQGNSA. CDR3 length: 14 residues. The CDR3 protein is CASSLSTAGNTIYF. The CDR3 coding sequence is TGTGCCAGCAGCTTGTCGACTGCTGGAAACACCATATATTTT.

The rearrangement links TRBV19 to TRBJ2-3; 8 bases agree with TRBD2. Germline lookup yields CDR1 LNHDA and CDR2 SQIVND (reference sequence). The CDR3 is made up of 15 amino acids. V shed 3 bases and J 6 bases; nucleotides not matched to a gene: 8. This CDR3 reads CASSMAAGAGDTQYF. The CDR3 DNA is TGTGCCAGTAGTATGGCAGCGGGGGCAGGGGATACGCAGTATTTT.

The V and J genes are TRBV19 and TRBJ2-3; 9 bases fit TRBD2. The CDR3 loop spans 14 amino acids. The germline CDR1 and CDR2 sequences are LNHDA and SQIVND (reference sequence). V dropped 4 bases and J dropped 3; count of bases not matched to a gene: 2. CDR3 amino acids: CASSNGLATDTQYF. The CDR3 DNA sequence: TGTGCCAGTAGTAATGGACTAGCGACAGATACGCAGTATTTT. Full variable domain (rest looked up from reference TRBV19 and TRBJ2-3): DGGITQSPKYLFRKEGQNVTLSCEQNLNHDAMYWYRQDPGQGLRLIYYSQIVNDFQKGDIAEGYSVSREKKESFPLTVTSAQKNPTAFYLCASSNGLATDTQYFGPGTRLTVL.

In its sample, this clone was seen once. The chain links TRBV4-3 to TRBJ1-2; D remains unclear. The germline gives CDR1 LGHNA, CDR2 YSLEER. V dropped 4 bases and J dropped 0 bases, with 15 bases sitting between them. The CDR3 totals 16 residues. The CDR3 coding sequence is TGCGCCAGCAGCCTCGACACGGGGAGCGCTAACTATGGCTACACCTTC. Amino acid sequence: CASSLDTGSANYGYTF.

The CDR3 nucleotides read TGTGCCAGCAGCGTTGAGGACAGGTCTCTCTATGGCTACACCTTC. Amino acid sequence: CASSVEDRSLYGYTF. This rearrangement joins TRBV9 to TRBJ1-2; TRBD1 matches 7 bases. Per germline, CDR1 SGDLS and CDR2 YYNGEE. The CDR3 extends over 15 amino acids. V was pared by 2 bases and J by 4 bases, with 8 bases of the junction left unmatched.

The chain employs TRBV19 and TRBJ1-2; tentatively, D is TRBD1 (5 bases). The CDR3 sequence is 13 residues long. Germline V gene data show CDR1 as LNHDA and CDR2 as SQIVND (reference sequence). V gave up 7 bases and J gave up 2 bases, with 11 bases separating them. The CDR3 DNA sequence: TGTGCCAGTACTCTGACAGTAAACTATGGCTACACCTTC. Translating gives CASTLTVNYGYTF.

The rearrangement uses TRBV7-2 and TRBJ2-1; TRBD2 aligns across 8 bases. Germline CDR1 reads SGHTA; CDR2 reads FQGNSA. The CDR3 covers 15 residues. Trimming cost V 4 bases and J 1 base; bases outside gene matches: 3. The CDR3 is CASSWQRGSYNEQFF. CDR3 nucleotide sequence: TGTGCCAGCAGCTGGCAGCGGGGGTCCTACAATGAGCAGTTCTTC.

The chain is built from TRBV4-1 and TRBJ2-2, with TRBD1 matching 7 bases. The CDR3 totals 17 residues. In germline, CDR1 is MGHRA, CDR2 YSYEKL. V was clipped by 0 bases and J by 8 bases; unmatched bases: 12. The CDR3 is CASSQEGTAPSRGELFF. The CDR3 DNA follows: TGCGCCAGCAGCCAAGAGGGGACAGCACCATCGAGAGGGGAGCTGTTTTTT.

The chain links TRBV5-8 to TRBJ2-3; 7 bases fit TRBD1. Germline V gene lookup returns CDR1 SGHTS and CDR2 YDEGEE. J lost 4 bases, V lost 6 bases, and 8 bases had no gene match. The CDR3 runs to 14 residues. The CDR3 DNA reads TGTGCCAGCAACCCGACAGGGATCTCAGATACGCAGTATTTT. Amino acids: CASNPTGISDTQYF.

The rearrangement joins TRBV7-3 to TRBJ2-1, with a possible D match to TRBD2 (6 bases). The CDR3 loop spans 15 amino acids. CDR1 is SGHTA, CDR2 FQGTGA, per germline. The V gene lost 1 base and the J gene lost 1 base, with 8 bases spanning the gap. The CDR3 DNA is TGTGCCAGCAGCTTAATTGCGGGGTCCTACAATGAGCAGTTCTTC. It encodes CASSLIAGSYNEQFF.

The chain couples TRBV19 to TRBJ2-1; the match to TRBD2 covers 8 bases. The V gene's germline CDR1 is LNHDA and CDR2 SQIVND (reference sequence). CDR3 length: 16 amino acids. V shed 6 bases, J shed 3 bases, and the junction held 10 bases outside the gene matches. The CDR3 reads CASSDQREWSYNEQFF. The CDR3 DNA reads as TGTGCCAGTAGCGATCAGCGGGAGTGGAGCTACAATGAGCAGTTCTTC.

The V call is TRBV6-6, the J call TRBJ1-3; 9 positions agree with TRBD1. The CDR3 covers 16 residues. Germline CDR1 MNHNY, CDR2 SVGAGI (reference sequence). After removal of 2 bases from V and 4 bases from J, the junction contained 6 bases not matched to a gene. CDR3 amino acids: CASSYHTGGGGNTIYF. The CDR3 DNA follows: TGTGCCAGCAGTTACCACACAGGGGGCGGCGGAAACACCATATATTTT.

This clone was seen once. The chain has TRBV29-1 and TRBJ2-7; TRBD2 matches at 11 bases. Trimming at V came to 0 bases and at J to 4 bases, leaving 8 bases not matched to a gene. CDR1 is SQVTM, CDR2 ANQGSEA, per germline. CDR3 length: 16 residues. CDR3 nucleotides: TGCAGCGTTGAAGATCTTGGGGCTAGCGGGAGGTACGAGCAGTACTTC. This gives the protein CSVEDLGASGRYEQYF.

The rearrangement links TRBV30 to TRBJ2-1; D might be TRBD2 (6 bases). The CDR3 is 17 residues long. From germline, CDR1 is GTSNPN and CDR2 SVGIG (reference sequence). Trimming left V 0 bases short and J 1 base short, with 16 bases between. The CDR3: CAWSVAGRTTSYNEQFF. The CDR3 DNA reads TGTGCCTGGAGTGTAGCGGGCCGAACGACGTCCTACAATGAGCAGTTCTTC.

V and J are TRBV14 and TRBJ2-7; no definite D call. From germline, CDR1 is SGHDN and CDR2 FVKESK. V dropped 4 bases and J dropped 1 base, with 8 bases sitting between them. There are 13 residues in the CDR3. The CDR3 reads CASSRTVSYEQYF. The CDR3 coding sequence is TGTGCCAGCAGCCGCACAGTATCCTACGAGCAGTACTTC.

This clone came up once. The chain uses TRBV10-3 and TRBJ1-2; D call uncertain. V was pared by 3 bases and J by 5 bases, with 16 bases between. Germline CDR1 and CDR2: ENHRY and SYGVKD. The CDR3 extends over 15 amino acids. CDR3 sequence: CAISDAVGVGYGYTF. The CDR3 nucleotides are TGTGCCATCAGTGACGCCGTCGGGGTAGGTTATGGCTACACCTTC.

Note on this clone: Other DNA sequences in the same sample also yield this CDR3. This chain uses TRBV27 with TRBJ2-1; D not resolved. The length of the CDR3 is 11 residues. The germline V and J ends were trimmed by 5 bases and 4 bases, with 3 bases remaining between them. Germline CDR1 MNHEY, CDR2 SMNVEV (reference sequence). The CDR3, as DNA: TGTGCCAGCAGTCTATACAATGAGCAGTTCTTC. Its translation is CASSLYNEQFF.

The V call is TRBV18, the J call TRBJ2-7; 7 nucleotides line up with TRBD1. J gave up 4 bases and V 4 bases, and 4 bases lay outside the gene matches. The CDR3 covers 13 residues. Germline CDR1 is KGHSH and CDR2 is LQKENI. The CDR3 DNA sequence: TGTGCCAGCTCACATGACAGGGTATACGAGCAGTACTTC. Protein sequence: CASSHDRVYEQYF. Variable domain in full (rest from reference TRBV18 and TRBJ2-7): NAGVMQNPRHLVRRRGQEARLRCSPMKGHSHVYWYRQLPEEGLKFMVYLQKENIIDESGMPKERFSAEFPKEGPSILRIQQVVRGDSAAYFCASSHDRVYEQYFGPGTRLTVT.

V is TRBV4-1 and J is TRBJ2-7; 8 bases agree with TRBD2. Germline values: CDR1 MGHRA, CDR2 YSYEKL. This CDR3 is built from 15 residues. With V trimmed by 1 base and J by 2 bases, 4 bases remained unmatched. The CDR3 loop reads CASSQALAGTYEQYF. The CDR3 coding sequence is TGCGCCAGCAGCCAAGCTTTAGCGGGAACCTACGAGCAGTACTTC.

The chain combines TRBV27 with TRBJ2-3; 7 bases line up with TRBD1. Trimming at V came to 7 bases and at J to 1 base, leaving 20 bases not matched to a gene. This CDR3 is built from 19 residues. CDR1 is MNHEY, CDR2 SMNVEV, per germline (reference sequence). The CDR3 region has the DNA TGTGCCAGCACTCCCAGACCGACACTGACAGGGTATGGCACAGATACGCAGTATTTT. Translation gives CASTPRPTLTGYGTDTQYF.